Listed below are T cell receptor beta chains from one sample, sequenced in a study of cytomegalovirus exposure and HLA in healthy donors. Libraries were prepared by immunoSEQ multiplex PCR; TCRdb keeps only in-frame clonotypes and omits some of them. The table lists about 170,000 clones, about 79% of them singletons. The sequenced sample consisted of PBMCs. These receptor sequences come from a female donor in good health and CMV-seronegative. CDR3s include the opening cysteine and the closing phenylalanine or tryptophan. Rows may omit the clone size; those that give it use once, few, many or a size class.

clone size	V gene	CDR3 protein
-	TRBV25-1	CASSDFGGDSPLHF
-	TRBV28	CASGVGRPNTEAFF
-	TRBV10-1	CASILPASYGYTF
-	TRBV4-3	CASSLFVAGQGISGANVLTF
-	TRBV18	CASSPPGGYGYTF
-	TRBV6-6	CASSYPGTGINEQYF
-	TRBV5-4	CASSLPSQGPDYNNSPLHF
-	TRBV4-2	CASSRDPGGQGGYTF
-	TRBV27	CASAFFAAGGGKNEQFF
-	TRBV2	CASTRLVSSYNEQFF
-	TRBV5-1	CASKETSTYNEQFF
-	TRBV6-1	CASSDIKQGAISNQPQHF
-	TRBV29-1	CSVDWAGANGLTF
-	TRBV15	CATSRDGTLGGYTF
-	TRBV7-2	CASSLRDRQETQYF
few	TRBV7-9	CASSGTGIKNIQYF
-	TRBV25-1	CASSGSDEQFF
few	TRBV2	CASRGQFYEQYF
-	TRBV5-6	CASSSPGQGEYYDYTF
-	TRBV7-2	CASSFAGAQETQYF